A selection of T cell receptor beta chains follows, all from one sample in a study of post-analysis software for immune sequencing data. Each CDR3 protein gets one entry after TCRdb re-called the PCR reads with MiXCR. The table includes hundreds of thousands of distinct CDR3 sequences, roughly 45% detected once. Sequences were obtained from blood. The receptor set was obtained from a girl between 10 and 17 years old with multiple sclerosis. CDR3s include the opening cysteine and the closing phenylalanine or tryptophan. D genes are given only for firm matches. Only part of the rows carry a size: once, few, many, or a class if the clone is expanded.

15 TRBJ2-3 . TRBV6-6 . CASSSRGSSTDTQYF TGTGCCAGCAGCTCCAGAGGTTCTAGCACAGATACGCAGTATTTT
15 TRBJ1-5 . TRBV28 . CASSFGRGGNQPQHF TGTGCCAGCAGTTTCGGCAGGGGTGGCAATCAGCCCCAGCATTTT
15 TRBJ2-5 . TRBV5-1 . CASSLSPADQETQYF TGCGCCAGCAGCTTGTCCCCGGCCGACCAAGAGACCCAGTACTTC
15 TRBJ2-1 . TRBV15 . CATSRSRAAYNEQFF TGTGCCACCAGCAGATCGAGGGCAGCCTACAATGAGCAGTTCTTC
16 TRBJ2-3 . TRBV10-3 . CAISDISKDDTDTQYF TGTGCCATCAGTGATATATCAAAGGACGATACAGATACGCAGTATTTT
14 TRBJ2-1 . TRBV7-9 . CASSLKDRGNEQFF TGTGCCAGCAGCTTAAAGGATCGGGGGAATGAGCAGTTCTTC
15 TRBJ1-1 . TRBV7-2 . CASSLASTDNTEAFF TGTGCCAGCAGCTTAGCGAGTACGGATAACACTGAAGCTTTCTTT
13 TRBJ2-7 . TRBV15 . CATSRETNYEQYF TGTGCCACCAGCAGAGAGACCAACTACGAGCAGTACTTC
15 TRBJ2-1 . TRBV14 . CASSPGQDFNNEQFF TGTGCCAGCAGCCCGGGACAAGACTTTAACAATGAGCAGTTCTTC
13 TRBJ1-2 . TRBV6-5 . CASSYAAGDGYTF TGTGCCAGCAGTTATGCGGCCGGGGATGGCTACACCTTC
13 TRBJ2-1 TRBD1 TRBV29-1 few CSVDRTGGDEQFF TGCAGCGTTGATAGGACAGGGGGTGATGAGCAGTTCTTC
15 TRBJ2-7 . TRBV4-2 . CASSQDQAIQYEQYF TGTGCCAGCAGCCAAGATCAGGCTATCCAGTACGAGCAGTACTTC
15 TRBJ2-7 . TRBV5-1 once CASSLGAGNSYEQYF TGCGCCAGCAGCTTGGGCGCGGGGAACTCCTACGAGCAGTACTTC
15 TRBJ2-5 . TRBV28 . CASNPRAGERETQYF TGTGCCAGCAACCCAAGAGCAGGGGAGCGGGAGACCCAGTACTTC
17 TRBJ1-2 TRBD1 TRBV27 . CASSSYRGPDLGGGYTF TGTGCCAGCAGTTCCTACAGGGGGCCAGATTTAGGTGGCGGCTACACCTTC
16 TRBJ1-2 TRBD1 TRBV6-5 . CASSYDSAGGNYGYTF TGTGCCAGCAGTTACGATTCGGCAGGGGGGAACTATGGCTACACCTTC
16 TRBJ2-4 TRBD1 TRBV28 . CASSLLGQGGKNIQYF TGTGCCAGCAGTTTATTGGGACAGGGAGGCAAAAACATTCAGTACTTC
14 TRBJ2-7 . TRBV7-2 . CASSVQLGSYEQYF TGTGCCAGCAGCGTCCAACTAGGATCCTACGAGCAGTACTTC
14 TRBJ1-5 . TRBV5-5 . CASSLGGGHQPQHF TGTGCCAGCAGCTTGGGGGGGGGCCATCAGCCCCAGCATTTT
16 TRBJ2-5 TRBD1 TRBV13 . CASSSSGDRNRETQYF TGTGCCAGCAGCTCCTCAGGGGACAGAAACAGGGAGACCCAGTACTTC
14 TRBJ2-7 TRBD1 TRBV20-1 few CSAVGTGFVYEQYF TGCAGTGCCGTCGGGACAGGGTTTGTGTACGAGCAGTACTTC
14 TRBJ1-6 TRBD1 TRBV20-1 few CSARDSSYNSPLHF TGCAGTGCGCGGGACAGCTCCTATAATTCACCCCTCCACTTT
15 TRBJ2-1 . TRBV12-3/TRBV12-4 . CASSLELTGYNEQFF TGTGCCAGCAGTTTAGAGTTAACGGGGTACAATGAGCAGTTCTTC
16 TRBJ2-3 TRBD2 TRBV29-1 . CSVAGGPDLGTDTQYF TGCAGCGTTGCGGGAGGCCCCGACTTGGGAACAGATACGCAGTATTTT
10 TRBJ2-3 TRBD2 TRBV3-1 . CASGLGTQYF TGTGCCAGCGGACTAGGTACGCAGTATTTT
15 TRBJ2-1 TRBD2 TRBV7-3 . CASSSGTSGNYEQFF TGTGCCAGCAGCTCCGGGACTAGCGGAAATTATGAGCAGTTCTTC
16 TRBJ2-7 . TRBV10-2 . CASSQTQGFNSYEQYF TGCGCCAGCAGTCAAACTCAGGGTTTTAACTCCTACGAGCAGTACTTC
15 TRBJ2-7 . TRBV5-6 . CASSLDPDYSYEQYF TGTGCCAGCAGCTTGGATCCAGACTACTCCTACGAGCAGTACTTC
13 TRBJ1-2 . TRBV6-1 few CASSESGSYGYTF TGTGCCAGCAGTGAATCCGGCAGCTATGGCTACACCTTC
13 TRBJ2-4 . TRBV10-3 few CAISESTPSKQYF TGTGCCATCAGTGAGTCGACTCCGAGCAAGCAGTACTTC
13 TRBJ2-5 TRBD2 TRBV10-3 . CASGTSGRETQYF TGTGCCTCCGGGACTAGCGGGAGAGAGACCCAGTACTTC
15 TRBJ2-4 . TRBV5-1 . CASSLIPGTQNIQYF TGCGCCAGCAGCTTGATACCCGGGACACAAAACATTCAGTACTTC
14 TRBJ2-5 TRBD2 TRBV29-1 few CSVDGGRAAETQYF TGCAGCGTGGATGGCGGGAGGGCCGCGGAGACCCAGTACTTC
13 TRBJ2-3 . TRBV29-1 few CSVRSVLTDTQYF TGCAGCGTTCGGTCGGTGCTGACAGATACGCAGTATTTT
16 TRBJ1-4 . TRBV29-1 few CSVEDPNARGEEKLFF TGCAGCGTTGAAGATCCTAACGCCAGGGGAGAGGAAAAACTGTTTTTT
14 TRBJ2-3 . TRBV9 once CASSDSGGTDTQYF TGTGCCAGCAGCGACAGTGGAGGCACAGATACGCAGTATTTT
15 TRBJ2-1 . TRBV9 . CASSVRLSSYNEQFF TGTGCCAGCAGCGTAAGGTTGAGCTCCTACAATGAGCAGTTCTTC
16 TRBJ2-4 TRBD2 TRBV3-1 . CASSQLLAGGRVIQYF TGTGCCAGCAGCCAATTGCTAGCGGGAGGGCGAGTCATTCAGTACTTC
15 TRBJ2-1 TRBD1 TRBV9 . CASSVDGQGDNEQFF TGTGCCAGCAGCGTAGATGGACAGGGAGACAATGAGCAGTTCTTC
15 TRBJ2-3 TRBD1 TRBV12-3/TRBV12-4 . CASSLADRARDTQYF TGTGCCAGCAGTTTAGCGGACAGGGCTCGGGATACGCAGTATTTT
14 TRBJ2-1 . TRBV20-1 . CSARDRRAYNEQFF TGCAGTGCTAGAGATCGGCGGGCCTACAATGAGCAGTTCTTC
15 TRBJ1-1 TRBD1 TRBV20-1 . CSASRTGSGYTEAFF TGCAGTGCTAGTCGGACAGGGAGCGGATACACTGAAGCTTTCTTT
18 TRBJ1-2 TRBD1 TRBV7-2 . CASSSSTPQDRGNYGYTF TGTGCCAGCAGCTCGAGCACACCCCAGGACAGGGGTAACTATGGCTACACCTTC
16 TRBJ1-1 . TRBV6-1 . CASNWAAGRLNTEAFF TGTGCCAGCAATTGGGCAGCCGGACGGCTGAACACTGAAGCTTTCTTT
14 TRBJ2-5 TRBD2 TRBV29-1 few CSVTSGSQQETQYF TGCAGCGTGACTAGCGGGAGTCAACAAGAGACCCAGTACTTC
13 TRBJ2-7 . TRBV27 . CASSLGFPYEQYF TGTGCCAGCAGTTTGGGATTCCCCTACGAGCAGTACTTC
13 TRBJ2-7 TRBD1 TRBV20-1 . CSALRDRGNEQYF TGCAGTGCTCTCCGGGACAGGGGTAACGAGCAGTACTTC
17 TRBJ2-6 TRBD1 TRBV28 . CASKPGGPTSGANVLTF TGTGCCAGCAAACCAGGGGGCCCCACCTCTGGGGCCAACGTCCTGACTTTC
13 TRBJ2-5 . TRBV6-4 . CASSVSVGETQYF TGTGCCAGCAGTGTTAGCGTCGGGGAGACCCAGTACTTC